This T cell receptor (beta chain) is from a study of cytotoxic CD8 clonotypes in ibrutinib-treated CLL. Study-level points and caveats: With treatment, public clonotypes, which were uncommon, either contracted or remained stable.

Comment on this clone: The antigen is unknown.

PBMCs that had been cryopreserved were the source of roughly 2 micrograms of genomic DNA for TCR beta libraries. Sequencing used immunoSEQ multiplex PCR; TCRdb keeps in-frame clones, though not all of them. The table includes over 100,000 clones, more than 55% detected once. Trimming removed 6 bases from V and 5 bases from J, with 8 bases in between. The CDR3 is 12 residues long. Looked up from germline, CDR1 is MNHNY and CDR2 is SVGAGI (reference sequence). The TCR sequence derives from a human donor with chronic lymphocytic leukemia. This rearrangement joins TRBV6-6 to TRBJ1-5; D perhaps matches TRBD1 (5 bases). This material consisted of PBMCs, taken after 24 months of ibrutinib treatment. The CDR3 sequence: CASRGGDQPQHF. The DNA for the CDR3 is TGTGCCAGCAGGGGGGGGGATCAGCCCCAGCATTTT.